This T cell receptor beta chain was retrieved from a study of human T cells and chemical hapten exposure. TCRdb reprocessed the RACE reads via MiXCR and lists one record per CDR3 protein. The sample consists of under 100,000 distinct CDR3 sequences, less than 11% of them appearing once. The table lists this clonotype with a few counts. Its antigen is as yet unknown. Study results and limitations: Against controls, expanded TCRs gave rise to significantly more large CDR3 similarity clusters. Because all patients had alopecia, their immune responses might differ from healthy ones.

The ends were cut back, 0 bases at V and 2 bases at J, with 15 bases in the middle. Germline V gives CDR1 SGHRS, CDR2 YFSETQ. The CDR3 is 18 amino acids. Time point given: patch test 2, 6 weeks after DPC sensitization. The treatment is: therapeutic diphenylcyclopropenone sensitization with weekly scalp DPC. The genes are TRBV5-1 and TRBJ2-6, with D maybe TRBD2 (6 bases). The receptor was derived from a woman aged 45 to 65 with alopecia areata. Some clones in this sample may be carry-over from other donors' samples. The sequenced sample was whole blood, obtained in connection with sensitization to the hapten diphenylcyclopropenone (DPC). CDR3 protein: CASSLGGGGVTGANVLTF. The CDR3 coding sequence is TGCGCCAGCAGCTTGGGAGGTGGCGGGGTTACTGGGGCCAACGTCCTGACTTTC.